The sequence of this T cell receptor beta chain was determined in a study of blood T cell repertoires in COVID-19. Study context: T cells, B-cell-depleted T cells, or PBMCs provided the cDNA or gDNA that served as material.

Original data processing: Scientists estimated how many nucleated cells there were by amplifying reference gene primers. Produced via immunoSEQ multiplex PCR; TCRdb's table is partial and in-frame only. The V and J calls and clone size come from that table; D and trimming were worked out from the DNA. The sample lists about 300,000 clones, roughly nine tenths occurring once. This clone was counted once. The CDR3 has 16 residues. Trimming shortened V by 2 bases and J by 3 bases, and 14 bases separated the two germline ends. Germline CDR1 MNHEY, CDR2 SMNVEV (reference sequence). Sequenced sample: peripheral blood. The sequence came from a woman younger than 45 with COVID-19, enrolled during active disease. The rearrangement links TRBV27 to TRBJ1-5, with D perhaps TRBD1 (5 bases). The CDR3 spells CASSLRAGRSNQPQHF. As DNA, the CDR3 is TGTGCCAGCAGTTTACGGGCAGGGAGGTCCAATCAGCCCCAGCATTTT.